This T cell receptor (beta chain) was profiled in a study of CD8+ T cells in alopecia areata. This clone was picked up a small number of times. The V and J ends lost 7 bases and 4 bases respectively, with 14 bases between them. The CDR3 has 14 residues. Germline V gene sequence: CDR1 LGHNT, CDR2 FRNRAP. Sequencing relied on a cDNA template that was reverse transcribed from extracted RNA. Generated by immunoSEQ multiplex PCR, the TCRdb table keeps only in-frame clones and is missing some. The data show about 200,000 clones, with approximately 60% seen just once and around 5.1% held by the top ten. The source of this sequence is a human donor in good health. V and J are TRBV12-5 and TRBJ2-1, with D perhaps being TRBD1 or TRBD2 (6 bases each). Material: CD8+ T cells sorted from blood. The CDR3 bases are TGTGCTAGTGCCCCCGGGGGCCCTTACAATGAGCAGTTCTTC. This codes for CASAPGGPYNEQFF.